Shown below are 22 T cell receptor beta chains from a single sample sequenced in a study of blood T cell repertoires in COVID-19. Generated by immunoSEQ multiplex PCR, the TCRdb table keeps only in-frame clones and is missing some. The data hold about 130,000 clones, with approximately 83% observed a single time. The sample consisted of peripheral blood. The receptors derive from a woman aged 50 to 65 with acute or convalescent COVID-19.

This chain joins TRBV29-1 and TRBJ1-2; no clear D gene. Germline V gene data show CDR1 as SQVTM and CDR2 as ANQGSEA. CDR3 length: 12 residues. Trimming shortened V by 4 bases and J by 1 base, and 7 bases separated the two germline ends. CDR3 nucleotide sequence: TGCAGCGTTGCCGTTAATAACTATGGCTACACCTTC. It yields the protein CSVAVNNYGYTF.

The rearrangement joins TRBV3-1 (or the pseudogene TRBV3-2) to TRBJ1-1; D is unclear. The CDR3 has 14 amino acids. CDR1 and CDR2 (germline): LGHDT, YNNKEL (reference sequence). Trimming cost V 1 base and J 1 base, with 7 bases left between them. CDR3 DNA sequence: TGTGCCAGCAGCCAAGTGGGAGAGAACACTGAAGCTTTCTTT. It translates to CASSQVGENTEAFF.

V usage is TRBV4-1 and J usage is TRBJ2-7; tentative D call: TRBD2 (5 bases). CDR1 is MGHRA and CDR2 is YSYEKL in the germline V gene. This CDR3 is 14 amino acids long. Trimming took off 6 bases at V and 3 bases at J, with 15 bases between the two ends. The CDR3 DNA reads as TGCGCCAGCAGTCTATCGTTCCGGGGCTACGAGCAGTACTTC. Translation: CASSLSFRGYEQYF.

Regarding this clone: At one of its ends the junction is not consistent with the germline gene, which may arise from a read error. The gene calls are TRBV5-1 and TRBJ1-1; D is possibly TRBD1 (5 bases). Germline-derived CDR1 and CDR2 are SGHRS and YFSETQ. The CDR3 is 13 amino acids. DNA of the CDR3: TGCGCCAGCAGTTTGGATTCCAGGGAGGGCGCTTTCTTT. As protein: CASSLDSREGAFF.

This clone was seen once. The chain uses TRBV6-2 or TRBV6-3 and TRBJ1-2; unclear D gene. Trimming left V 6 bases short and J 4 bases short, with 12 bases between. The CDR3 runs 13 residues. Per germline, CDR1 MNHEY and CDR2 SVGEGT. CDR3 nucleotides: TGTGCCAGCAGCGTGACACATACCTATGGCTACACCTTC. Translated: CASSVTHTYGYTF.

The rearrangement uses TRBV28 and TRBJ1-4; TRBD1 matches at 7 bases. The V gene's germline CDR1 is MDHEN and CDR2 SYDVKM. J was trimmed by 7 bases and V by 5 bases; bases with no gene match: 7. The length of the CDR3 is 14 residues. The CDR3 loop is CASSTGVGVEKLFF. The CDR3 DNA sequence: TGTGCCAGCAGTACAGGGGTCGGTGTTGAAAAACTGTTTTTT.

As for this clone: At the DNA level, this CDR3 is encoded by other sequences in the same sample as well. The genes are TRBV11-2 and TRBJ1-1, with 7 bases identical to TRBD1. This CDR3 region has 14 residues. The germline gives CDR1 SGHAT, CDR2 FQNNGV. J gave up 4 bases and V 5 bases, and 7 bases lay outside the gene matches. The CDR3 DNA reads TGTGCCAGCAGCCGAGGGGGCCTGGGCACTGAAGCTTTCTTT. It is translated as CASSRGGLGTEAFF.

V is TRBV11-2 and J is TRBJ2-7, with 7 bases lining up with TRBD1. V shed 4 bases, J shed 5 bases, and the junction held 11 bases outside the gene matches. CDR1 is SGHAT, CDR2 FQNNGV, per germline. CDR3 length equals 15 residues. The CDR3 spells CASSSLSGTANEQYF. The CDR3 DNA reads as TGTGCCAGCAGCTCTTTATCCGGGACAGCGAACGAGCAGTACTTC.

About this clone itself: A read error is possible here, since a much larger clone lies one base away. The chain employs TRBV2 and TRBJ2-2; 8 positions agree with TRBD1. J lost 1 base, V lost 9 bases, and 7 bases had no gene match. The CDR3 is 15 residues long. Germline V lookup: CDR1 SNHLY, CDR2 FYNNEI. The CDR3 DNA follows: TGTGCCAGTAAGCGGACAGGGATGAACACCGGGGAGCTGTTTTTT. Amino acids: CASKRTGMNTGELFF. Together with reference TRBV2 and TRBJ2-2, the CDR3 gives the full variable domain: EPEVTQTPSHQVTQMGQEVILRCVPISNHLYFYWYRQILGQKVEFLVSFYNNEISEKSEIFDDQFSVERPDGSNFTLKIRSTKLEDSAMYFCASKRTGMNTGELFFGEGSRLTVL.

This clone appeared once. The V and J genes are TRBV7-3 and TRBJ1-5; D remains unclear. Germline lookup yields CDR1 SGHTA and CDR2 FQGTGA. This CDR3 region has 13 residues. The V and J ends lost 1 base and 6 bases respectively, with 7 bases between them. CDR3 DNA: TGTGCCAGCAGCTTAAATCACGGTCAGCCCCAGCATTTT. The encoded protein is CASSLNHGQPQHF. The whole variable domain, remainder taken from reference TRBV7-3 and TRBJ1-5, is GAGVSQTPSNKVTEKGKYVELRCDPISGHTALYWYRQSLGQGPEFLIYFQGTGAADDSGLPNDRFFAVRPEGSVSTLKIQRTERGDSAVYLCASSLNHGQPQHFGDGTRLSIL.

The chain combines TRBV5-6 with TRBJ2-6; D may be TRBD2 (5 bases). CDR3 size: 16 residues. The germline V gene encodes CDR1 SGHDT and CDR2 YYEEEE. Trimming removed 0 bases from V and 0 bases from J, with 7 bases in between. In DNA, the CDR3 is TGTGCCAGCAGCTTGGTTGAGGGCTCTGGGGCCAACGTCCTGACTTTC. As protein: CASSLVEGSGANVLTF.

The chain uses TRBV11-2 and TRBJ1-1; TRBD1 is a possible D gene (6 bases). Trimming took 4 bases from V and 3 from J, leaving 9 bases between them. Germline CDR1 reads SGHAT; CDR2 reads FQNNGV. This CDR3 spans 13 amino acids. The CDR3 is CASSSTGYTEAFF. The CDR3 nucleotides read TGTGCCAGCAGCTCTACAGGGTACACTGAAGCTTTCTTT.

The chain employs TRBV7-9 and TRBJ2-7; TRBD2 agrees at 13 bases. J gave up 0 bases and V 5 bases, and 4 bases lay outside the gene matches. Germline lookup yields CDR1 SEHNR and CDR2 FQNEAQ (reference sequence). The CDR3 spans 16 residues. This CDR3 reads CASSPGLAGSSYEQYF. In nucleotides, the CDR3 is TGTGCCAGCAGCCCGGGACTAGCGGGGAGCTCCTACGAGCAGTACTTC.

The chain has TRBV27 and TRBJ1-6; 8 nucleotides agree with TRBD1. With V trimmed by 7 bases and J by 7 bases, 18 bases remained unmatched. The CDR3 consists of 18 residues. Germline V lookup: CDR1 MNHEY, CDR2 SMNVEV (reference sequence). The CDR3 here is CASTLSRGQGIRNSPLHF. CDR3 DNA: TGTGCCAGCACCTTATCGCGAGGACAGGGAATTAGGAATTCACCCCTCCACTTT.

V gene TRBV28 combines with J gene TRBJ1-3, with a possible D match to TRBD1 (5 bases). The CDR3 runs to 14 residues. Germline assignment: CDR1 MDHEN and CDR2 SYDVKM. V was pared by 1 base and J by 4 bases, with 8 bases between. Written as DNA, the CDR3 is TGTGCCAGCAGTTTATCAGGGTCAGGAAACACCATATATTTT. Protein: CASSLSGSGNTIYF.

The rearrangement joins TRBV2 to TRBJ1-5; D unresolved. V was pared by 4 bases and J by 6 bases, with 22 bases between. The CDR3 length is 17 residues. Germline-derived CDR1 and CDR2 are SNHLY and FYNNEI. CDR3 amino acids: CASSGVGGPTGGQPQHF. In DNA, the CDR3 is TGTGCCAGCAGTGGGGTTGGTGGGCCTACCGGAGGTCAGCCCCAGCATTTT.

The gene calls are TRBV5-5 and TRBJ2-2; D might be TRBD2 (6 bases). The germline gives CDR1 SGHKS, CDR2 YYEKEE (reference sequence). The CDR3 is made up of 14 amino acids. The ends were cut back, 4 bases at V and 1 base at J, with 8 bases in the middle. This CDR3 is CASSAGLNTGELFF. As DNA, the CDR3 is TGTGCCAGCAGCGCGGGGCTGAACACCGGGGAGCTGTTTTTT.

The chain has TRBV30 and TRBJ1-2; 8 bases align to TRBD1. This CDR3 is built from 15 residues. V lost 0 bases to trimming and J lost 3 bases; unmatched junction nucleotides: 6. CDR1 and CDR2 from the germline V gene are GTSNPN and SVGIG (reference sequence). The CDR3 region has the DNA TGTGCCTGGAGTGTATCCGGACAGGGTTACTATGGCTACACCTTC. Translation: CAWSVSGQGYYGYTF.

CDR3 residues: CASSLGGGSSTDEQFF. In DNA form, the CDR3 reads TGTGCCAGCAGCTTAGGGGGGGGGAGCTCTACGGATGAGCAGTTCTTC. The chain is built from TRBV7-3 and TRBJ2-1; TRBD2 matches 7 bases. Germline-derived CDR1 and CDR2 are SGHTA and FQGTGA. The CDR3 is 16 amino acids. V was pared by 2 bases and J by 8 bases, with 12 bases of the junction left unmatched.

This chain uses TRBV19 with TRBJ1-2; 10 bases are shared with TRBD1. CDR1 and CDR2 from the germline V gene are LNHDA and SQIVND (reference sequence). With 10 bases clipped from V and 10 bases from J, the junction kept 9 bases outside the gene matches. There are 12 residues in the CDR3. The CDR3 DNA sequence: TGTGCCATCTCGCCTGGGACAGGGGACTACACCTTC. It translates to CAISPGTGDYTF.

The chain couples TRBV25-1 to TRBJ2-1; 8 nucleotides match TRBD1. The CDR3 runs to 18 residues. Germline V gene lookup returns CDR1 MGHDK and CDR2 SYGVNS. V shed 1 base and J 8 bases; nucleotides not matched to a gene: 16. In nucleotides, the CDR3 is TGTGCCAGCAGTGAATTGACAGGGGTGATGGATGGGGGCGATGAGCAGTTCTTC. Translation: CASSELTGVMDGGDEQFF.

This chain connects TRBV5-1 to TRBJ2-3; the match to TRBD2 covers 8 bases. Germline V CDR1 and CDR2: SGHRS, YFSETQ. This CDR3 region has 16 residues. With V trimmed by 1 base and J by 7 bases, 11 bases remained unmatched. The CDR3 region is CASSLLPGGELYTQYF. CDR3 DNA: TGCGCCAGCAGCTTGCTCCCCGGGGGGGAGCTATATACGCAGTATTTT.